This T cell receptor (beta chain) was identified in a study of blood T cell repertoires in COVID-19. As for the study in general: The analysed material was cDNA or gDNA that came from T cells, B-cell-depleted T cells, or PBMCs.

Participants were placed into cohorts based on the clinical history they reported. The assay was immunoSEQ multiplex PCR, and TCRdb's table has in-frame clones only and misses some. The sample holds around 200,000 clones, 85% seen once. In germline, CDR1 is LGHDT, CDR2 YNNKEL (reference sequence). This CDR3 comprises 14 residues. The V end lost 4 bases, the J end lost 5 bases, and 14 bases lay between the germline ends. The origin of this receptor is a man aged 35-49 years who had recovered from COVID-19. The chain uses TRBV3-1 (or the pseudogene TRBV3-2) and TRBJ1-1; D unresolved. The sequencing input was PBMCs or T cells enriched from blood (not recorded which). CDR3 nucleotides: TGTGCCAGCAGCCCGAGGGCGGGTCTGACTGAAGCTTTCTTT. This sequence encodes CASSPRAGLTEAFF.